This TCR beta chain was sequenced for a study of CD8 T cell repertoires and HIV-1 epitope variants. Germline V lookup: CDR1 LGHNA, CDR2 YNFKEQ. Unmatched junction bases numbered 19, after V lost 2 bases and J lost 9 bases. This CDR3 has 18 amino acids. Generated by immunoSEQ multiplex PCR, the TCRdb table keeps only in-frame clones and is missing some. Seen here are roughly 100,000 clones, roughly 81% observed once, and the top ten hold 20% to 30%. The receptor's source is a male donor with HIV. What was sequenced was uncultured baseline CD8+ T cells from peripheral blood mononuclear cells (PBMCs). The chain combines TRBV4-2 with TRBJ2-1, with 7 positions matching TRBD1. Written as DNA, the CDR3 is TGTGCCAGCAGCCAATGGACGGTACAGGGGCCGGAGGAAAGTGAGCAGTTCTTC. Its protein product is CASSQWTVQGPEESEQFF.